These 24 T cell receptor beta chains share one sample of origin, sequenced in a study of response to subunit inactivated influenza vaccine. TCRdb processed the RT-PCR reads anew with MiXCR; each CDR3 protein has one entry. The data show about 480,000 distinct CDR3 sequences, approximately 24% seen once. The sequencing used CD4+ T cells sorted from PBMCs, collected less than 6 days after vaccination. All receptors come from a man between 50 and 59 years old who received an inactivated influenza vaccine.

The CDR3 protein is CASSFPGHGYTF. In nucleotides, the CDR3 is TGTGCCAGCAGTTTCCCGGGACATGGCTACACCTTC. V and J are TRBV12-3 or TRBV12-4 and TRBJ1-2; possibly TRBD1 for D (5 bases). V was trimmed by 3 bases and J by 6 bases, leaving 8 bases between them. CDR3 length: 12 residues.

The rearrangement links TRBV28 to TRBJ1-2, with 9 bases identical to TRBD1. V gave up 6 bases and J gave up 9 bases; unmatched junction bases: 8. CDR1 is MDHEN, CDR2 SYDVKM, per germline. This CDR3 has 13 amino acids. The CDR3 sequence is CASRSGTGLRYTF. CDR3 nucleotides: TGTGCCAGCAGGTCCGGGACAGGGTTGCGCTACACCTTC.

The chain carries TRBV18 and TRBJ2-3, with 7 bases aligning to TRBD1. Unmatched junction bases numbered 3, after V lost 2 bases and J lost 1 base. The CDR3 totals 15 residues. Looked up from germline, CDR1 is KGHSH and CDR2 is LQKENI. The CDR3 DNA reads TGTGCCAGCTCACCAACCGGGACAGGCACAGATACGCAGTATTTT. It specifies CASSPTGTGTDTQYF.

J is TRBJ2-7 and V is TRBV10-3; a possible D gene is TRBD1 (6 bases). The CDR3 is made up of 13 amino acids. Per germline, CDR1 ENHRY and CDR2 SYGVKD. Trimming pared 6 bases from V and 6 bases from J, leaving 15 bases between. The CDR3 here is CAIRIRQESEQYF. The CDR3 DNA follows: TGTGCCATCAGAATCCGACAGGAATCCGAGCAGTACTTC.

The CDR3 nucleotides are TGTGCCATCAGTGAGGCGACAGGGGTGAACACTGAAGCTTTCTTT. This encodes CAISEATGVNTEAFF. The chain joins TRBV10-3 to TRBJ1-1; 8 nucleotides match TRBD1. The CDR3 contains 15 residues. The V gene's germline CDR1 is ENHRY and CDR2 SYGVKD. Trimming took 2 bases from V and 0 from J; bases not matched to a gene: 2.

The genes are TRBV6-2 or TRBV6-3 and TRBJ2-2; D gene unclear. With 2 bases removed from V and 4 bases from J, the gap between germline ends came to 5 bases. Germline lookup yields CDR1 MNHEY and CDR2 SVGEGT. This CDR3 spans 13 amino acids. The CDR3 DNA reads TGTGCCAGCAGTTACCTTTTCACCGGGGAGCTGTTTTTT. It codes for CASSYLFTGELFF.

In DNA, the CDR3 is TGTGCCAGCTCACCTCTTTCGGCAGCGCCGAGCACAGATACGCAGTATTTT. The encoded protein is CASSPLSAAPSTDTQYF. V and J are TRBV18 and TRBJ2-3, with D unclear. The CDR3 covers 17 residues. Germline assignment: CDR1 KGHSH and CDR2 LQKENI. Trimming pared 3 bases from V and 0 bases from J, leaving 16 bases between.

The rearrangement links TRBV20-1 to TRBJ1-1, with TRBD1 as a possible D gene (5 bases). Germline CDR1 DFQATT, CDR2 SNEGSKA (reference sequence). This CDR3 has 14 residues. Trimming stripped 0 bases from V and 0 bases from J, with 8 bases between. CDR3 sequence: CSARDQQVNTEAFF. Written as DNA, the CDR3 is TGCAGTGCTAGAGATCAACAGGTGAACACTGAAGCTTTCTTT.

The rearrangement joins TRBV19 to TRBJ2-7; D unresolved. Trimming cost V 3 bases and J 3 bases, with 9 bases left between them. There are 13 residues in the CDR3. Germline V gene lookup returns CDR1 LNHDA and CDR2 SQIVND (reference sequence). In DNA, the CDR3 is TGTGCCAGTAGTATTTCGGTCGGCTACGAGCAGTACTTC. Amino acids: CASSISVGYEQYF.

The gene calls are TRBV24-1 and TRBJ1-1; no definite D call. This CDR3 region has 10 residues. Looked up from germline, CDR1 is KGHDR and CDR2 is SFDVKD. With 9 bases removed from V and 2 bases from J, the gap between germline ends came to 3 bases. The CDR3 DNA reads TGTGCCACCGGCAACACTGAAGCTTTCTTT. This codes for CATGNTEAFF.

The chain joins TRBV4-2 to TRBJ2-2; no firm D call. Germline V gene lookup returns CDR1 LGHNA and CDR2 YNFKEQ. V was trimmed by 7 bases and J by 4 bases, leaving 10 bases between them. The CDR3 sequence is 13 residues long. The CDR3 protein is CASNSPGTGELFF. CDR3 in DNA: TGTGCCAGCAACTCGCCGGGCACCGGGGAGCTGTTTTTT.

This chain joins TRBV6-5 and TRBJ2-4, with a weak D call TRBD2 (5 bases). The V gene's germline CDR1 is MNHEY and CDR2 SVGAGI. This CDR3 has 16 amino acids. V lost 0 bases to trimming and J lost 0 bases, with 9 bases between them. In nucleotides, the CDR3 is TGTGCCAGCAGTTACTCGACTAATCTAGCCAAAAACATTCAGTACTTC. Amino acid sequence: CASSYSTNLAKNIQYF.

This clonotype was seen once. The chain couples TRBV6-1 to TRBJ1-5, with D possibly being TRBD1 (5 bases). The CDR3 length is 15 residues. Trimming took off 6 bases at V and 0 bases at J, with 12 bases between the two ends. Looked up from germline, CDR1 is MNHNS and CDR2 is SASEGT. The CDR3 DNA reads as TGTGCCAGCAGCTGGGGACGGACTAGCAATCAGCCCCAGCATTTT. It is translated as CASSWGRTSNQPQHF.

This clonotype showed up just a few times. The rearrangement joins TRBV29-1 to TRBJ2-7; D gene unclear. The CDR3 is made up of 16 amino acids. Germline CDR1 reads SQVTM; CDR2 reads ANQGSEA. Trimming left V 1 base short and J 0 bases short, with 16 bases between. CDR3 sequence reads: CSVEGTFTSPSYEQYF. As DNA, the CDR3 is TGCAGCGTTGAAGGGACCTTCACATCCCCCTCCTACGAGCAGTACTTC.

The CDR3 region has the DNA TGTGCCAGCAGTTACGAGGGGCTAAATACGCAGTATTTT. Translated: CASSYEGLNTQYF. The rearrangement uses TRBV6-5 and TRBJ2-3; either TRBD1 or TRBD2 may fit D (5 bases each). The germline V gene encodes CDR1 MNHEY and CDR2 SVGAGI. The germline V and J ends were trimmed by 2 bases and 7 bases, with 10 bases remaining between them. The CDR3 contains 13 residues.

This clonotype has a handful of counts. The rearrangement joins TRBV20-1 to TRBJ2-7; D is possibly TRBD2 (5 bases). This CDR3 is built from 12 residues. Looked up from germline, CDR1 is DFQATT and CDR2 is SNEGSKA (reference sequence). Trimming cost V 2 bases and J 2 bases, with 7 bases left between them. The CDR3 spells CSARRTPYEQYF. The DNA for the CDR3 is TGCAGTGCTAGACGGACTCCCTACGAGCAGTACTTC.

V usage is TRBV29-1 and J usage is TRBJ2-2; possibly TRBD1 or TRBD2 for D (7 bases each). The CDR3 covers 14 residues. Trimming stripped 6 bases from V and 6 bases from J, with 17 bases between. Germline CDR1 is SQVTM and CDR2 is ANQGSEA. In nucleotides, the CDR3 is TGCAGCGTGGAGGCCAGGGGGGGTCCCGGGGAGCTGTTTTTT. Amino acid sequence: CSVEARGGPGELFF.

This clonotype was seen more than once but under ten times. The J gene is TRBJ2-5, the V gene TRBV29-1, with D possibly being TRBD1 (6 bases). Germline V CDR1 and CDR2: SQVTM, ANQGSEA. Trimming removed 3 bases at V and 2 bases at J, with 10 bases between. The CDR3 has 13 amino acids. The CDR3 loop is CSVEGHRQETQYF. CDR3 bases: TGCAGCGTTGAGGGACACAGGCAAGAGACCCAGTACTTC.

This clonotype was observed a few times. The chain employs TRBV3-1 and TRBJ2-2; TRBD1 matches 9 bases. Germline V lookup: CDR1 LGHDT, CDR2 YNNKEL (reference sequence). V lost 5 bases and J lost 7; bases outside the gene matches: 8. The CDR3 is 15 residues long. The CDR3 DNA is TGTGCCAGCAGCGCACAGGGGGCGCAAGGCGGGGAGCTGTTTTTT. Its protein is CASSAQGAQGGELFF. The whole variable domain, filled in from reference TRBV3-1 and TRBJ2-2, reads DTAVSQTPKYLVTQMGNDKSIKCEQNLGHDTMYWYKQDSKKFLKIMFSYNNKELIINETVPNRFSPKSPDKAHLNLHINSLELGDSAVYFCASSAQGAQGGELFFGEGSRLTVL.

This clonotype was picked up a small number of times. The rearrangement uses TRBV20-1 and TRBJ2-7; D unresolved. Germline V CDR1 and CDR2: DFQATT, SNEGSKA (reference sequence). The length of the CDR3 is 13 residues. V was clipped by 2 bases and J by 3 bases, with 11 bases between them. CDR3: CSARQVGFYEQYF. CDR3 sequence (DNA): TGCAGTGCTAGACAGGTGGGGTTCTACGAGCAGTACTTC.

The genes are TRBV12-3 or TRBV12-4 and TRBJ2-7; D is perhaps TRBD1 (5 bases). The CDR3 loop spans 13 amino acids. V lost 6 bases, J lost 2 bases, and 11 bases lay in between. The CDR3 reads CASRVDSAYEQYF. Here the CDR3 DNA reads TGTGCCAGCAGAGTTGACAGTGCCTACGAGCAGTACTTC.

This clonotype occurred many times. The chain uses TRBV11-2 and TRBJ2-5, with TRBD1 identical over 8 bases. Trimming removed 4 bases from V and 2 bases from J; junction bases left unmatched: 3. The germline V gene has CDR1 SGHAT and CDR2 FQNNGV. This CDR3 region has 14 residues. CDR3 protein: CASSSGTGQETQYF. CDR3 nucleotides: TGTGCCAGCAGCTCCGGGACAGGACAAGAGACCCAGTACTTC.

The gene calls are TRBV7-8 and TRBJ2-7, with 8 bases fitting TRBD2. The CDR3 is 17 residues long. V was clipped by 5 bases and J by 2 bases; unmatched bases: 14. Germline V CDR1 and CDR2: SGHVS, FQNEAQ. CDR3 coding DNA: TGTGCCAGCAGCCCCTACGGGGGGGGCGGACCTACCTACGAGCAGTACTTC. Its translation: CASSPYGGGGPTYEQYF.

The CDR3 DNA sequence: TGTGCCAGCAGCCTTACCGGGACAGGGTTGAGTTCCTATAATTCACCCCTCCACTTT. It codes for CASSLTGTGLSSYNSPLHF. The chain combines TRBV28 with TRBJ1-6; 9 bases fit TRBD1. The CDR3 has 19 amino acids. V gave up 6 bases and J gave up 1 base; unmatched junction bases: 13. From germline, CDR1 is MDHEN and CDR2 SYDVKM.